The present T cell receptor (beta chain) was sequenced within a study of long-term antiretroviral therapy in people with HIV. As for the study in general: About a decade before 2015, the earliest samples were taken when ART was typically delayed. Study findings and constraints: Comparison with controls showed narrower CDR3 length ranges in HIV repertoires. Across all time points, the repertoire was dominated by clones that expanded before ART.

About this clone: The antigen is undetermined.

The CDR3 covers 13 residues. CDR1 and CDR2 (germline): LNHDA, SQIVND (reference sequence). Trimming left V 5 bases short and J 3 bases short, with 10 bases between. This was the immunoSEQ v3.0 assay at survey level. Sequencing was intended to reach about 35,000-55,000 T-cell genomes per sample. Clones were read by immunoSEQ multiplex PCR, and TCRdb kept only the in-frame ones, dropping some. This sample has about 30,000 clones, with around 90% found just once. Sequencing was performed on unsorted PBMCs, taken about 5.5 years after starting antiretroviral therapy. The chain couples TRBV19 to TRBJ2-5, with D hard to call. The sequence came from a woman aged 35 to 49 with HIV. Here the CDR3 reads CASSVYREETQYF. The CDR3 DNA reads TGTGCCAGTAGTGTTTACAGAGAAGAGACCCAGTACTTC.